This is a list of T cell receptor beta chains from one sample in a study of shared T cell receptors in the human thymus. Produced via immunoSEQ multiplex PCR; TCRdb's table is partial and in-frame only. This sample yields hundreds of thousands of clones, of which approximately 80% are seen a single time; roughly 0.013% belongs to the top ten. In addition, the sample was reused for a study of human thymus T cells.

Sequencing input: thymocytes. The receptors derive from a boy under two years old with a congenital heart defect. Each CDR3 is given with its conserved first and last residue. A D gene is named only where the DNA matches it firmly. Where a row states a size, it is once, few, many or the class of an expanded clone; other rows omit it.

abundance | j_gene | v_gene | d_gene | CDR3aa
- | TRBJ2-5 | TRBV4-3 | TRBD1 | CASSPSGGPPQETQYF
- | TRBJ1-2 | TRBV14 | - | CASSQPGLAWGYTF
- | TRBJ1-1 | TRBV5-1 | TRBD1 | CASSQDRAGGTEAFF
- | TRBJ2-3 | TRBV5-1 | - | CASSGDTQYF
- | TRBJ2-7 | TRBV18 | TRBD2 | CASSPVRLAGEDEQYF
few | TRBJ2-7 | TRBV5-1 | TRBD1 | CASSPKGQGAFEQYF
- | TRBJ2-5 | TRBV10-2 | TRBD2 | CASRSLGLAGGPRETQYF
- | TRBJ2-3 | TRBV30 | - | CAWSYTEGRGTDTQYF
- | TRBJ2-5 | TRBV7-8 | TRBD2 | CASSPESRTRRRGGETQYF
- | TRBJ2-7 | TRBV4-1 | - | CASSHEASRGHSYEQYF
- | TRBJ1-5 | TRBV5-8 | - | CASSLRGNQPQHF
- | TRBJ2-7 | TRBV4-2 | - | CASSQDASSKYF
- | TRBJ2-1 | TRBV9 | - | CASSPTRDWNYNEQFF
- | TRBJ1-4 | TRBV6-1 | - | CASRVLLVGEKLFF
once | TRBJ1-2 | TRBV6-5 | TRBD1 | CASSPGQGHGYTF
- | TRBJ2-1 | TRBV7-9 | TRBD2 | CASYSGSSYNEQFF
once | TRBJ1-2 | TRBV2 | TRBD1 | CASSARTGGNYGYTF
- | TRBJ2-2 | TRBV28 | - | CASRIRGPGLNTGELFF
few | TRBJ2-7 | TRBV5-4 | TRBD2 | CASSLGGSPYEQYF
- | TRBJ2-7 | TRBV4-2 | TRBD2 | CASSQVWLAGNGCEQYF
- | TRBJ2-7 | TRBV27 | TRBD2 | CASSPKPEYGASGTDEQYF
- | TRBJ2-5 | TRBV19 | - | CATMGAVGRSETQYF
- | TRBJ1-2 | TRBV27 | - | CASSVGGNRTDGYTF
once | TRBJ2-1 | TRBV6-6 | - | CASSGRRGVMDEQFF